The 15 T cell receptor beta chains below come from one sample, sequenced in a study of T cells after yellow fever vaccination. TCRdb re-called the 5' RACE reads through MiXCR, storing one row per CDR3 protein. The profile shows about 220,000 distinct CDR3 sequences, 6.5% to 7.5% of them singletons. The starting material was CD4+ T cells sorted from PBMCs, obtained on the day of the yellow fever booster vaccination. The receptors here all came from a man aged 30 to 45 who received the YFV17D yellow fever vaccine.

This clonotype was picked up a small number of times. The V call is TRBV7-2, the J call TRBJ1-2; D is ambiguous. Trimming took 1 base from V and 2 from J, leaving 8 bases between them. The CDR3 loop spans 14 amino acids. Germline V lookup: CDR1 SGHTA, CDR2 FQGNSA. Written as DNA, the CDR3 is TGTGCCAGCAGCTTAGATGGTATAAACTATGGCTACACCTTC. Protein product: CASSLDGINYGYTF.

In this sample, this clonotype turned up a few times. The gene calls are TRBV20-1 and TRBJ2-7; 7 bases align to TRBD1. The V gene end was trimmed by 1 base and the J gene end by 1 base; junction bases not matched to a gene: 4. This CDR3 comprises 14 residues. Germline lookup yields CDR1 DFQATT and CDR2 SNEGSKA (reference sequence). The CDR3 bases are TGCAGTGCTAGAGTTAGGGGGCATTCCTACGAGCAGTACTTC. Translated: CSARVRGHSYEQYF.

This clonotype was detected only a few times. This sequence joins TRBV9 and TRBJ2-7; D is ambiguous. V shed 3 bases and J shed 2 bases, with 9 bases lying between them. Germline V gene lookup returns CDR1 SGDLS and CDR2 YYNGEE. This CDR3 comprises 13 residues. CDR3 sequence reads: CASSAQPAYEQYF. The CDR3, as DNA: TGTGCCAGCAGCGCCCAGCCAGCCTACGAGCAGTACTTC.

The chain has TRBV5-5 and TRBJ2-2, with a weak D call TRBD2 (5 bases). The V end lost 4 bases, the J end lost 0 bases, and 7 bases lay between the germline ends. Germline CDR1 and CDR2: SGHKS and YYEKEE (reference sequence). The CDR3 is 14 amino acids. CDR3 coding DNA: TGTGCCAGCAGCCGGGATCCGAACACCGGGGAGCTGTTTTTT. This codes for CASSRDPNTGELFF.

This clonotype was seen repeatedly, ten times or more. The J gene is TRBJ2-1, the V gene TRBV29-1, with 7 nucleotides matching TRBD2. The germline V gene has CDR1 SQVTM and CDR2 ANQGSEA. The CDR3 is 12 amino acids. V shed 6 bases and J 6 bases; nucleotides not matched to a gene: 5. DNA of the CDR3: TGCAGCGTGGGGAGGGAAGGCAATGAGCAGTTCTTC. Its translation is CSVGREGNEQFF.

The sample holds a few counts of this clonotype. This chain connects TRBV2 to TRBJ2-3, with 14 nucleotides matching TRBD2. This CDR3 spans 15 amino acids. In germline, CDR1 is SNHLY, CDR2 FYNNEI. V was pared by 7 bases and J by 8 bases, with 8 bases of the junction left unmatched. DNA for the CDR3: TGTGCCAGCAAAACCGGGACTAGCGGGGGCGGTACGCAGTATTTT. It specifies CASKTGTSGGGTQYF.

The genes are TRBV25-1 and TRBJ2-3, with 8 positions matching TRBD2. Looked up from germline, CDR1 is MGHDK and CDR2 is SYGVNS. J lost 1 base, V lost 8 bases, and 8 bases had no gene match. The CDR3 is 15 amino acids. The CDR3 loop is CASDRGGAGTDTQYF. CDR3 nucleotides: TGTGCCAGCGACCGGGGGGGGGCTGGCACAGATACGCAGTATTTT. Drawing the rest from reference TRBV25-1 and TRBJ2-3, the complete variable domain is EADIYQTPRYLVIGTGKKITLECSQTMGHDKMYWYQQDPGMELHLIHYSYGVNSTEKGDLSSESTVSRIRTEHFPLTLESARPSHTSQYLCASDRGGAGTDTQYFGPGTRLTVL.

The chain uses TRBV10-2 and TRBJ2-1, with TRBD2 matching 11 bases. CDR1 is WSHSY and CDR2 is SAAADI in the germline V gene. The CDR3 is made up of 18 amino acids. V shed 5 bases, J shed 4 bases, and the junction held 13 bases outside the gene matches. The CDR3 DNA reads TGCGCCAGCAGTCCCCACTCCGCGACTAGCGGGAAATACAATGAGCAGTTCTTC. This translates into CASSPHSATSGKYNEQFF.

With respect to this clonotype: At one boundary the junction diverges from the germline segment, which might be a read error. This chain connects TRBV6-1 to TRBJ1-2; 7 nucleotides match TRBD1. This CDR3 contains 15 residues. From germline, CDR1 is MNHNS and CDR2 SASEGT. This CDR3 is CASRPGTATNYSYTF. CDR3 nucleotide sequence: TGTGCCAGCAGGCCCGGGACAGCCACTAACTATAGCTACACCTTC.

This clonotype came up a few times. CDR3 DNA sequence: TGTGCCACCAGCAGAGAAGCTGGGCCGGGACTTTCCTACAATGAGCAGTTCTTC. This codes for CATSREAGPGLSYNEQFF. The chain joins TRBV15 to TRBJ2-1; a weak D match, TRBD2 (6 bases). Looked up from germline, CDR1 is LNHNV and CDR2 is YYDKDF (reference sequence). V was clipped by 0 bases and J by 1 base, with 16 bases between them. The CDR3 covers 18 residues.

This clonotype was detected a few times. V and J are TRBV5-1 and TRBJ2-1; TRBD2 aligns across 7 bases. V was clipped by 4 bases and J by 5 bases; unmatched bases: 12. The germline CDR1 and CDR2 sequences are SGHRS and YFSETQ. This CDR3 has 16 amino acids. CDR3: CASSPEPSGLHNEQFF. CDR3 bases: TGCGCCAGCAGCCCGGAACCTAGCGGACTGCACAATGAGCAGTTCTTC.

This clonotype turned up a few times. The J gene is TRBJ1-2, the V gene TRBV7-9; 10 bases line up with TRBD1. The germline V gene has CDR1 SEHNR and CDR2 FQNEAQ (reference sequence). CDR3 length: 14 amino acids. The junction had 6 bases not matched to a gene; V was cut back by 5 bases and J by 6 bases. The CDR3 loop reads CASSRDRGRDGYTF. In nucleotides, the CDR3 is TGTGCCAGCAGCCGCGACAGGGGGCGCGATGGCTACACCTTC. Complete variable domain (other parts from reference TRBV7-9 and TRBJ1-2): DTGVSQNPRHKITKRGQNVTFRCDPISEHNRLYWYRQTLGQGPEFLTYFQNEAQLEKSRLLSDRFSAERPKGSFSTLEIQRTEQGDSAMYLCASSRDRGRDGYTFGSGTRLTVV.

This clonotype was counted between two and nine times. The chain is built from TRBV5-1 and TRBJ2-1; D is ambiguous. Germline V gene lookup returns CDR1 SGHRS and CDR2 YFSETQ. V was cut by 4 bases and J by 5 bases, with 16 bases left in between. CDR3 length equals 15 residues. CDR3 residues: CASSRTKINNNEQFF. The DNA for the CDR3 is TGCGCCAGCAGCCGGACGAAGATAAATAACAATGAGCAGTTCTTC. Filled out from reference TRBV5-1 and TRBJ2-1, the complete variable domain reads KAGVTQTPRYLIKTRGQQVTLSCSPISGHRSVSWYQQTPGQGLQFLFEYFSETQRNKGNFPGRFSGRQFSNSRSEMNVSTLELGDSALYLCASSRTKINNNEQFFGPGTRLTVL.

The V call is TRBV12-3 or TRBV12-4, the J call TRBJ1-5; no definite D call. Trimming took 5 bases from V and 6 from J, leaving 11 bases between them. This CDR3 is 13 amino acids long. For the CDR3, the DNA is TGTGCCAGCAGTCTGCGGACTGCTCAGCCCCAGCATTTT. The encoded protein is CASSLRTAQPQHF.

The rearrangement links TRBV19 to TRBJ2-4, with 7 positions matching TRBD2. Germline values: CDR1 LNHDA, CDR2 SQIVND (reference sequence). Germline trimming cut 8 bases from V and 8 bases from J; bases unmatched to any gene: 12. This CDR3 has 14 amino acids. CDR3 DNA: TGTGCCAGTGGGCGGACTAGAGAGTTGGACATTCAGTACTTC. This translates into CASGRTRELDIQYF.